These 18 T cell receptor beta chains share one sample of origin, sequenced in a study of cytomegalovirus exposure and HLA in healthy donors. Use of 60 Vbeta and 13 Jbeta primers characterized the PCR. Here immunoSEQ multiplex PCR was the method, and the copy in TCRdb shows in-frame clones only, minus some. The ten most abundant clones cover roughly 4.7% of a sample with about 33,000 clones. Sequencing was performed on PBMCs. These receptors came from a woman aged 40 to 55 in good health and CMV-seropositive.

The chain employs TRBV27 and TRBJ2-5; 9 bases match TRBD2. This CDR3 region has 16 residues. Germline CDR1 MNHEY, CDR2 SMNVEV (reference sequence). V trimming: 5 bases; J trimming: 4 bases; junction bases outside the gene matches: 11. The CDR3 sequence is CASSTWDSGSRETQYF. CDR3 in DNA: TGTGCCAGCAGTACGTGGGATAGCGGGAGCCGAGAGACCCAGTACTTC.

This rearrangement joins TRBV30 to TRBJ2-5; 8 bases are shared with TRBD1. Germline CDR1 is GTSNPN and CDR2 is SVGIG (reference sequence). With 0 bases clipped from V and 5 bases from J, the junction kept 8 bases outside the gene matches. The CDR3 runs 15 residues. In DNA, the CDR3 is TGTGCCTGGAGTGTTTCCAGGGGGCGCTTGGAGACCCAGTACTTC. It yields the protein CAWSVSRGRLETQYF.

The chain has TRBV30 and TRBJ1-1; possible D gene TRBD1, 6 bases. Between the trimmed V and J ends, which lost 0 bases and 5 bases, there was a span of 13 bases. The CDR3 covers 14 residues. The germline gives CDR1 GTSNPN, CDR2 SVGIG (reference sequence). The DNA of the CDR3 is TGTGCCTGGAGTGTAGGGGGGGGTGTTACTGAAGCTTTCTTT. This codes for CAWSVGGGVTEAFF.

V and J are TRBV19 and TRBJ2-2; 7 bases map to TRBD2. This CDR3 spans 15 amino acids. Trimming at V came to 9 bases and at J to 0 bases, leaving 7 bases not matched to a gene. Germline CDR1 reads LNHDA; CDR2 reads SQIVND (reference sequence). CDR3 coding DNA: TGTGCCAGCGGGAGGCGGGACCCGAACACCGGGGAGCTGTTTTTT. Its protein is CASGRRDPNTGELFF.

The rearrangement links TRBV27 to TRBJ2-6; no reliable D call. This CDR3 is built from 16 residues. Germline V CDR1 and CDR2: MNHEY, SMNVEV (reference sequence). The germline V and J ends were trimmed by 3 bases and 0 bases, with 9 bases remaining between them. CDR3 residues: CASSLLAHSGANVLTF. The CDR3 bases are TGTGCCAGCAGTTTGTTAGCCCACTCTGGGGCCAACGTCCTGACTTTC.

The chain couples TRBV27 to TRBJ1-1; 11 nucleotides line up with TRBD1. Germline V gives CDR1 MNHEY, CDR2 SMNVEV (reference sequence). This CDR3 comprises 14 residues. Germline trimming cut 3 bases from V and 4 bases from J; bases unmatched to any gene: 1. CDR3 protein: CASSLGQGVTEAFF. In nucleotides, the CDR3 is TGTGCCAGCAGTTTGGGACAGGGGGTCACTGAAGCTTTCTTT.

This chain connects TRBV6-1 to TRBJ2-3; D ambiguous. The CDR3 totals 14 residues. V lost 4 bases and J 4 bases, leaving 12 bases between the germline ends. CDR1 and CDR2 from the germline V gene are MNHNS and SASEGT. In DNA form, the CDR3 reads TGTGCCAGCAGTGCCCGTCCCAGCGCAGATACGCAGTATTTT. Encoded protein: CASSARPSADTQYF.

The gene calls are TRBV30 and TRBJ1-1, with 10 bases fitting TRBD1. The CDR3 sequence is 12 residues long. V trimming: 5 bases; J trimming: 5 bases; junction bases outside the gene matches: 2. CDR1 is GTSNPN, CDR2 SVGIG, per germline (reference sequence). In DNA form, the CDR3 reads TGTGCCTGGGGACAGGGGGTTACTGAAGCTTTCTTT. Translating it yields CAWGQGVTEAFF.

The chain links TRBV7-3 to TRBJ2-1; 13 bases map to TRBD2. The CDR3 loop spans 19 amino acids. The germline CDR1 and CDR2 sequences are SGHTA and FQGTGA. J gave up 2 bases and V 5 bases, and 12 bases lay outside the gene matches. Here the CDR3 DNA reads TGTGCCAGCAGCCCTACTAGCGGGAGGGCCTTCCTGCCCTACAATGAGCAGTTCTTC. As protein: CASSPTSGRAFLPYNEQFF.

The V call is TRBV9, the J call TRBJ1-1; 9 bases fit TRBD1. J lost 2 bases, V lost 2 bases, and 1 base had no gene match. This CDR3 comprises 14 residues. Germline CDR1 reads SGDLS; CDR2 reads YYNGEE. CDR3 in amino acids: CASSVGQGNTEAFF. The CDR3 bases are TGTGCCAGCAGCGTGGGACAGGGCAACACTGAAGCTTTCTTT.

This chain connects TRBV27 to TRBJ2-5, with D perhaps TRBD2 (7 bases). CDR3 size: 13 residues. Germline V lookup: CDR1 MNHEY, CDR2 SMNVEV (reference sequence). Deletions cut 2 bases from V and 4 bases from J, with 8 bases between. CDR3 sequence: CASSLRGGETQYF. Here the CDR3 DNA reads TGTGCCAGCAGTTTAAGGGGGGGAGAGACCCAGTACTTC.

The rearrangement joins TRBV13 to TRBJ2-7; 11 positions agree with TRBD1. Germline V gene sequence: CDR1 PRHDT, CDR2 FYEKMQ (reference sequence). The junction had 6 bases not matched to a gene; V was cut back by 4 bases and J by 7 bases. CDR3 length: 14 residues. Here the CDR3 reads CASSSGQGAQEQYF. Written as DNA, the CDR3 is TGTGCCAGCAGCTCCGGACAGGGGGCGCAGGAGCAGTACTTC.

The CDR3 sequence is CASSGRNEQFF. The CDR3 coding sequence is TGTGCCAGCAGCGGTCGGAATGAGCAGTTCTTC. This chain uses TRBV21-1 with TRBJ2-1; whether TRBD2, the table's D call, matches the DNA was not checked. TRBV21-1 corresponds to a pseudogene. The CDR3 totals 11 residues.

The V call is TRBV28, the J call TRBJ1-5, with D unclear. Trimming cost V 8 bases and J 5 bases, with 4 bases left between them. The CDR3 consists of 10 residues. CDR1 is MDHEN and CDR2 is SYDVKM in the germline V gene. The CDR3 sequence is CASLHQPQHF. The CDR3 DNA reads TGTGCCAGCCTTCATCAGCCCCAGCATTTT. The full variable domain, in which reference TRBV28 and TRBJ1-5 provide the parts outside the CDR3, is DVKVTQSSRYLVKRTGEKVFLECVQDMDHENMFWYRQDPGLGLRLIYFSYDVKMKEKGDIPEGYSVSREKKERFSLILESASTNQTSMYLCASLHQPQHFGDGTRLSIL.

The genes are TRBV9 and TRBJ2-1; 7 bases are a match to TRBD1. The junction had 5 bases not matched to a gene; V was cut back by 5 bases and J by 12 bases. This CDR3 has 11 residues. Germline CDR1 reads SGDLS; CDR2 reads YYNGEE. The CDR3 protein is CASRGYRGQFF. The CDR3 region has the DNA TGTGCCAGCAGAGGGTACAGGGGGCAGTTCTTC.

The V and J genes are TRBV18 and TRBJ2-7, with D tentatively TRBD2 (6 bases). This CDR3 is 13 amino acids long. Germline lookup yields CDR1 KGHSH and CDR2 LQKENI. V lost 3 bases to trimming and J lost 4 bases, with 10 bases between them. In DNA, the CDR3 is TGTGCCAGCTCACCTATCGCGGGGTACGAGCAGTACTTC. The encoded protein is CASSPIAGYEQYF.

The genes are TRBV5-4 and TRBJ2-5; 16 bases are a match to TRBD2. Per the germline V gene, CDR1 is SGHNT and CDR2 is YYREEE (reference sequence). This CDR3 spans 17 amino acids. V trimming: 4 bases; J trimming: 5 bases; junction bases outside the gene matches: 8. The CDR3 DNA reads TGTGCCAGCAGCGCAGGGACTAGCGGGAGGGCCGTGGAGACCCAGTACTTC. Translation gives CASSAGTSGRAVETQYF.

This sequence joins TRBV5-6 and TRBJ1-1; 8 positions match TRBD1. V lost 4 bases, J lost 4 bases, and 6 bases stayed unmatched. The CDR3 consists of 14 residues. From germline, CDR1 is SGHDT and CDR2 YYEEEE. CDR3 protein: CASSLGQGVTEAFF. In DNA, the CDR3 is TGTGCCAGCAGCCTAGGACAGGGTGTCACTGAAGCTTTCTTT. The full variable domain, its missing parts supplied by reference TRBV5-6 and TRBJ1-1, is DAGVTQSPTHLIKTRGQQVTLRCSPKSGHDTVSWYQQALGQGPQFIFQYYEEEERQRGNFPDRFSGHQFPNYSSELNVNALLLGDSALYLCASSLGQGVTEAFFGQGTRLTVV.